The 26 T cell receptor beta chains given below trace back to one sample, sequenced in a study of T cells in Graves' hyperthyroidism and ophthalmopathy (dated by TCRdb to the late 2010s). The library was prepared using multiplex PCR. Sequenced using an Illumina HiSeq 2000. Amplification of TCR beta CDR3 regions was carried out from RNA transcripts. The TCR CDR3 was subjected to a first round of RT-PCR using the HTBI primer set and the Qiagen OneStep RT-PCR kit. Clones were called with MiXCR by TCRdb after fastp trimmed the public reads at Q25, and only in-frame beta chains were retained. Entries are consolidated by CDR3 protein sequence, retaining the most common genes and DNA. The sample has 600,000 to 850,000 distinct CDR3 sequences on record, 18% of them singletons. 16% of the sample rests with the top ten. The sample taken for sequencing was blood. The receptors shown here come from a woman between 45 and 60 years old with Graves' hyperthyroidism that later progressed to Graves' ophthalmopathy.

This rearrangement joins TRBV24-1 to TRBJ2-3, with 10 bases aligning to TRBD1. V was clipped by 8 bases and J by 5 bases; unmatched bases: 6. The length of the CDR3 is 14 residues. Germline V CDR1 and CDR2: KGHDR, SFDVKD. The CDR3 loop reads CATTGTGARDTQYF. CDR3 sequence (DNA): TGTGCCACCACAGGGACAGGGGCTCGAGATACGCAGTATTTT.

This clonotype was detected a few times. Sequence at one end of the junction differs from germline and may be a read error. The gene calls are TRBV27 and TRBJ1-5; D gene ambiguous. The germline V gene has CDR1 MNHEY and CDR2 SMNVEV (reference sequence). CDR3 length: 15 amino acids. CDR3 sequence reads: CASSLVAQYNRPQHF. The CDR3 nucleotides read TGTGCCAGCAGTTTAGTGGCACAGTATAATCGGCCCCAGCATTTT.

This clonotype occurred a few times. The chain joins TRBV30 to TRBJ2-2; D may correspond to TRBD1 or TRBD2 (5 bases each). There are 14 residues in the CDR3. From germline, CDR1 is GTSNPN and CDR2 SVGIG (reference sequence). Trimming removed 4 bases from V and 6 bases from J, with 15 bases in between. CDR3 in amino acids: CAWTSGPSPGELFF. The DNA for the CDR3 is TGTGCCTGGACTTCGGGACCTTCACCCGGGGAGCTGTTTTTT.

V gene TRBV19 combines with J gene TRBJ2-2, with D uncertain. Trimming shortened V by 1 base and J by 4 bases, and 7 bases separated the two germline ends. Germline values: CDR1 LNHDA, CDR2 SQIVND (reference sequence). The CDR3 contains 14 residues. The CDR3 protein is CASSIGQPTGELFF. In nucleotides, the CDR3 is TGTGCCAGTAGTATAGGTCAGCCCACCGGGGAGCTGTTTTTT.

This clonotype was detected many times. This sequence joins TRBV29-1 and TRBJ2-6; TRBD1 aligns across 7 bases. The CDR3 runs to 16 residues. The V and J ends lost 6 bases and 2 bases, in that order; junction bases with no gene match: 10. Germline assignment: CDR1 SQVTM and CDR2 ANQGSEA. The CDR3 loop reads CSVRGQATPGANVLTF. For the CDR3, the DNA is TGCAGCGTGAGAGGACAGGCGACCCCTGGGGCCAACGTCCTGACTTTC.

This clonotype was counted a few times. The chain couples TRBV10-3 to TRBJ2-7; D perhaps matches TRBD2 (6 bases). CDR3 length: 13 residues. Trimming removed 10 bases at V and 3 bases at J, with 16 bases between. Germline V gene lookup returns CDR1 ENHRY and CDR2 SYGVKD. CDR3 protein: CATSEGGLYEQYF. In DNA form, the CDR3 reads TGTGCCACTAGTGAGGGAGGCCTCTACGAGCAGTACTTC.

This chain links TRBV19 with TRBJ1-2; D remains ambiguous. Germline assignment: CDR1 LNHDA and CDR2 SQIVND (reference sequence). V gave up 6 bases and J gave up 4 bases, with 18 bases separating them. This CDR3 region has 15 residues. The CDR3: CASRTGSANSYGYTF. DNA for the CDR3: TGTGCCAGTAGGACCGGCAGCGCAAACTCCTATGGCTACACCTTC.

The chain uses TRBV29-1 and TRBJ2-6, with TRBD1 matching 8 bases. From germline, CDR1 is SQVTM and CDR2 ANQGSEA. This CDR3 contains 14 residues. Trimming took 6 bases from V and 4 from J; bases not matched to a gene: 5. The CDR3, as DNA: TGCAGCGTCATGGGACAGGCAGGGGCCAACGTCCTGACTTTC. This translates into CSVMGQAGANVLTF.

This rearrangement joins TRBV20-1 to TRBJ2-5; D is perhaps TRBD2 (6 bases). Germline loops: CDR1 DFQATT, CDR2 SNEGSKA (reference sequence). Trimming cost V 6 bases and J 5 bases, with 19 bases left between them. The CDR3 totals 14 residues. CDR3: CSALLPGVVETQYF. Here the CDR3 DNA reads TGCAGTGCCCTACTCCCGGGGGTGGTGGAGACCCAGTACTTC.

This clonotype was counted many times. This CDR3 is CASSDPGQGTSTDTQYF. CDR3 DNA sequence: TGTGCCAGCTCAGATCCGGGACAGGGGACGAGCACAGATACGCAGTATTTT. The rearrangement links TRBV18 to TRBJ2-3, with 10 bases identical to TRBD1. CDR1 and CDR2 (germline): KGHSH, LQKENI. V shed 5 bases, J shed 0 bases, and the junction held 8 bases outside the gene matches. The CDR3 runs to 17 residues. The full variable domain, in which reference TRBV18 and TRBJ2-3 provide the parts outside the CDR3, is NAGVMQNPRHLVRRRGQEARLRCSPMKGHSHVYWYRQLPEEGLKFMVYLQKENIIDESGMPKERFSAEFPKEGPSILRIQQVVRGDSAAYFCASSDPGQGTSTDTQYFGPGTRLTVL.

J is TRBJ1-5 and V is TRBV28, with no clear D. V dropped 2 bases and J dropped 0 bases, with 11 bases sitting between them. The germline CDR1 and CDR2 sequences are MDHEN and SYDVKM. The CDR3 runs to 16 residues. This CDR3 is CASSLRPGYSNQPQHF. Here the CDR3 DNA reads TGTGCCAGCAGTTTAAGGCCAGGCTATAGCAATCAGCCCCAGCATTTT. Full variable domain (rest looked up from reference TRBV28 and TRBJ1-5): DVKVTQSSRYLVKRTGEKVFLECVQDMDHENMFWYRQDPGLGLRLIYFSYDVKMKEKGDIPEGYSVSREKKERFSLILESASTNQTSMYLCASSLRPGYSNQPQHFGDGTRLSIL.

The gene calls are TRBV15 and TRBJ1-3; TRBD1 is a possible D gene (6 bases). Germline V gene data show CDR1 as LNHNV and CDR2 as YYDKDF (reference sequence). The CDR3 contains 15 residues. The ends were cut back, 8 bases at V and 0 bases at J, with 14 bases in the middle. The CDR3 is CATRTGAGSGNTIYF. CDR3 DNA: TGTGCCACCCGGACGGGGGCCGGCTCTGGAAACACCATATATTTT.

The V and J genes are TRBV5-1 and TRBJ1-1; D remains unclear. Germline values: CDR1 SGHRS, CDR2 YFSETQ. Trimming stripped 0 bases from V and 1 base from J, with 10 bases between. The CDR3 totals 15 residues. The CDR3, as DNA: TGCGCCAGCAGCTTGGGGGTCGCCCCGAACACTGAAGCTTTCTTT. This gives the protein CASSLGVAPNTEAFF. The full variable domain, its missing parts supplied by reference TRBV5-1 and TRBJ1-1, is KAGVTQTPRYLIKTRGQQVTLSCSPISGHRSVSWYQQTPGQGLQFLFEYFSETQRNKGNFPGRFSGRQFSNSRSEMNVSTLELGDSALYLCASSLGVAPNTEAFFGQGTRLTVV.

This clonotype showed up just a few times. This chain connects TRBV19 to TRBJ1-2, with no clear D. This CDR3 is built from 15 residues. The V end was cut by 10 bases, the J end by 0 bases, with 18 bases between. Germline lookup yields CDR1 LNHDA and CDR2 SQIVND (reference sequence). The CDR3 protein is CATNTKAGTNYGYTF. DNA for the CDR3: TGTGCCACCAACACAAAGGCAGGCACTAACTATGGCTACACCTTC.

V and J are TRBV25-1 and TRBJ2-5; 7 bases map to TRBD1. J gave up 2 bases and V 2 bases, and 8 bases lay outside the gene matches. Germline CDR1 is MGHDK and CDR2 is SYGVNS. The CDR3 is 16 amino acids. The CDR3 spells CASSEEDRVGQETQYF. Here the CDR3 DNA reads TGTGCCAGCAGTGAAGAAGACAGGGTTGGACAAGAGACCCAGTACTTC.

The chain links TRBV25-1 to TRBJ1-4; no definite D call. The CDR3 is 14 residues long. The V end was cut by 5 bases, the J end by 1 base, with 8 bases between. Germline loops: CDR1 MGHDK, CDR2 SYGVNS. CDR3 loop: CASSRAGTNEKLFF. The CDR3 DNA is TGTGCCAGCAGTAGGGCTGGAACTAATGAAAAACTGTTTTTT. Together with reference TRBV25-1 and TRBJ1-4, the CDR3 gives the full variable domain: EADIYQTPRYLVIGTGKKITLECSQTMGHDKMYWYQQDPGMELHLIHYSYGVNSTEKGDLSSESTVSRIRTEHFPLTLESARPSHTSQYLCASSRAGTNEKLFFGSGTQLSVL.

This clonotype was seen ten or more times. The rearrangement uses TRBV2 and TRBJ2-7; a possible D gene is TRBD2 (6 bases). The CDR3 consists of 13 residues. The germline gives CDR1 SNHLY, CDR2 FYNNEI. Trimming removed 8 bases at V and 5 bases at J, with 16 bases between. The CDR3 DNA follows: TGTGCCAGCCATGGGACTTTGTTGGACGAGCAGTACTTC. Amino acid sequence: CASHGTLLDEQYF.

The rearrangement uses TRBV5-4 and TRBJ2-2; TRBD1 or TRBD2 may be the D gene (5 bases each). The ends were cut back, 0 bases at V and 6 bases at J, with 12 bases in the middle. CDR3 length equals 15 residues. The germline gives CDR1 SGHNT, CDR2 YYREEE (reference sequence). The CDR3 DNA follows: TGTGCCAGCAGCTTGGATGGATGGGGACCCGGGGAGCTGTTTTTT. This encodes CASSLDGWGPGELFF.

The chain is built from TRBV27 and TRBJ1-2, with TRBD1 matching over 9 bases. Unmatched junction bases numbered 17, after V lost 3 bases and J lost 6 bases. Germline CDR1 and CDR2: MNHEY and SMNVEV (reference sequence). CDR3 size: 18 residues. CDR3 residues: CASSFRLIQGAQDDGYTF. In DNA, the CDR3 is TGTGCCAGCAGTTTTCGGCTGATACAGGGGGCGCAGGATGATGGCTACACCTTC.

This chain connects TRBV10-3 to TRBJ2-3; TRBD2 aligns across 7 bases. Trimming took 3 bases from V and 0 from J; bases not matched to a gene: 0. The V gene's germline CDR1 is ENHRY and CDR2 SYGVKD. The CDR3 extends over 14 amino acids. This CDR3 is CAISDGGSTDTQYF. As DNA, the CDR3 is TGTGCCATCAGTGACGGGGGGAGCACAGATACGCAGTATTTT.

This rearrangement joins TRBV19 to TRBJ2-7; D gene ambiguous. Germline values: CDR1 LNHDA, CDR2 SQIVND (reference sequence). The CDR3 consists of 14 residues. V was clipped by 3 bases and J by 1 base, with 10 bases between them. In DNA form, the CDR3 reads TGTGCCAGTAGTATTAATGGCCAGTCCTACGAGCAGTACTTC. It translates to CASSINGQSYEQYF.

This clonotype was counted only a few times. This chain connects TRBV7-3 to TRBJ2-1; the D is unclear. This CDR3 has 16 amino acids. CDR1 SGHTA and CDR2 FQGTGA come from the germline V gene. The V end lost 0 bases, the J end lost 0 bases, and 9 bases lay between the germline ends. Here the CDR3 reads CASSLTTGNSYNEQFF. Written as DNA, the CDR3 is TGTGCCAGCAGCTTAACGACCGGAAACTCCTACAATGAGCAGTTCTTC.

This clonotype was detected many times. The chain joins TRBV7-2 to TRBJ2-1, with 7 positions matching TRBD1. Germline V CDR1 and CDR2: SGHTA, FQGNSA. V gave up 5 bases and J gave up 4 bases; unmatched junction bases: 8. This CDR3 region has 15 residues. The CDR3 bases are TGTGCCAGCAGCCCAGACAGGGCAAAATACAATGAGCAGTTCTTC. Residues: CASSPDRAKYNEQFF.

The CDR3 region has the DNA TGTGCCAGCAGTCGACCTCCGGGACAGGGAACTAATGAAAAACTGTTTTTT. This sequence encodes CASSRPPGQGTNEKLFF. The rearrangement links TRBV6-2 or TRBV6-3 to TRBJ1-4; 9 bases match TRBD1. V gave up 5 bases and J gave up 1 base; unmatched junction bases: 8. The CDR3 has 17 residues. CDR1 and CDR2 from the germline V gene are MNHEY and SVGEGT.

This clonotype occurred a few times. V gene TRBV5-1 combines with J gene TRBJ2-6, with TRBD2 matching 12 bases. Trimming took 4 bases from V and 0 from J; bases not matched to a gene: 5. CDR3 length equals 18 residues. The germline CDR1 and CDR2 sequences are SGHRS and YFSETQ. DNA for the CDR3: TGCGCCAGCAGCAACGGACTAGCGGGGAGCTCTGGGGCCAACGTCCTGACTTTC. This gives the protein CASSNGLAGSSGANVLTF.

This clonotype was detected many times. The chain employs TRBV2 and TRBJ1-4; possibly TRBD1 for D (5 bases). CDR1 and CDR2 (germline): SNHLY, FYNNEI. Trimming took off 6 bases at V and 7 bases at J, with 21 bases between the two ends. The CDR3 runs to 16 residues. CDR3 region: CASSVSREGSGEKLFF. In DNA form, the CDR3 reads TGTGCCAGCAGCGTCTCAAGAGAGGGGTCAGGTGAAAAACTGTTTTTT. Combining the CDR3 with reference TRBV2 and TRBJ1-4 gives the whole variable domain EPEVTQTPSHQVTQMGQEVILRCVPISNHLYFYWYRQILGQKVEFLVSFYNNEISEKSEIFDDQFSVERPDGSNFTLKIRSTKLEDSAMYFCASSVSREGSGEKLFFGSGTQLSVL.